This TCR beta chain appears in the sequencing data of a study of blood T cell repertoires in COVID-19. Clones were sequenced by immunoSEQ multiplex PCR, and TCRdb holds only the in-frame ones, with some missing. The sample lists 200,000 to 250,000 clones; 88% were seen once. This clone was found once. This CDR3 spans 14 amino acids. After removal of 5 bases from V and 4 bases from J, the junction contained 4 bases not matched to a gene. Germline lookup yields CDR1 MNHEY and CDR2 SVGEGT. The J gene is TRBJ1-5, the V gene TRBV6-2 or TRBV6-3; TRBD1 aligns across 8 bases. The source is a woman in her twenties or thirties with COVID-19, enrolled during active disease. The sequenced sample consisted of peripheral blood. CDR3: CASSTQGANQPQHF. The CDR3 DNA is TGTGCCAGCAGTACCCAGGGGGCTAATCAGCCCCAGCATTTT.